The sequence of this T cell receptor (beta chain) was determined in a study of blood T cell repertoires in COVID-19. For the study at large: The United States, Italy and Spain provided the acute and convalescent COVID-19 samples.

Original handling: It was from reference gene primer amplification that nucleated cell counts were estimated. Some clones are missing from TCRdb's copy, which holds only in-frame ones; the method was immunoSEQ multiplex PCR. D and trimming come from the DNA, and the V and J calls and clone size come from that table. The table records 250,000 to 400,000 clones, more than 70% of them present only once. V was shortened by 0 bases and J by 9 bases, with 9 bases between the two germline ends. CDR1 is LNHNV, CDR2 YYDKDF, per germline (reference sequence). The CDR3 spans 14 residues. The chain couples TRBV15 to TRBJ1-6; maybe TRBD1 (5 bases). Sample: peripheral blood. This clonotype was sampled from a woman aged 25-40 years with COVID-19, enrolled during active disease. The CDR3 sequence is CATSRDREASPLHF. The CDR3 DNA is TGTGCCACCAGCAGAGACAGGGAGGCTTCACCCCTCCACTTT.